What follows are 20 T cell receptor beta chains derived from one specimen sequenced in a study of blood T cells in healthy people across ages. A sample-barcoded 5' primer and a J-beta primer mix were used in a second PCR of roughly 6 to 11 cycles. TCRdb fed the 5' RACE reads into MiXCR, producing one record per CDR3 protein. The sample lists about 1.5 million distinct CDR3 sequences; 42% were seen once. Sequencing was carried out using blood. These receptors were taken from a woman in her late teens or twenties in good health.

This CDR3 reads CSASREGTSYGYTF. In DNA, the CDR3 is TGCAGTGCTAGCCGCGAAGGGACCTCTTACGGCTACACCTTC. The chain uses TRBV20-1 and TRBJ1-2, with D tentatively TRBD1 (5 bases). The CDR3 is made up of 14 amino acids. Germline V gene sequence: CDR1 DFQATT, CDR2 SNEGSKA (reference sequence). Trimming left V 3 bases short and J 8 bases short, with 19 bases between.

This clonotype showed up just a few times. The chain combines TRBV4-2 with TRBJ1-4, with 7 bases lining up with TRBD1. The trim removed 0 bases at V and 5 bases at J, leaving 9 bases unmatched. The CDR3 is made up of 17 amino acids. Germline values: CDR1 LGHNA, CDR2 YNFKEQ. The CDR3 DNA sequence: TGTGCCAGCAGCCAAGATCGGAGACAGGGTCGGAATGAAAAACTGTTTTTT. As protein: CASSQDRRQGRNEKLFF.

This clonotype was found many times. V gene TRBV7-3 combines with J gene TRBJ2-5; a weak D match, TRBD1 (5 bases). The CDR3 extends over 13 amino acids. Germline V gene lookup returns CDR1 SGHTA and CDR2 FQGTGA. Trimming shortened V by 2 bases and J by 5 bases, and 9 bases separated the two germline ends. As DNA, the CDR3 is TGTGCCAGCAGCTTAGGGGCTACGGAGACCCAGTACTTC. Translation gives CASSLGATETQYF.

This clonotype was seen a handful of times. The genes are TRBV10-3 and TRBJ2-7; no firm D call. Germline assignment: CDR1 ENHRY and CDR2 SYGVKD. The CDR3 has 13 amino acids. V dropped 3 bases and J dropped 1 base, with 7 bases sitting between them. In nucleotides, the CDR3 is TGTGCCATCAGTGATTGGGAATCCTACGAGCAGTACTTC. Translated, it gives CAISDWESYEQYF.

Points on this clonotype: One end of the junction does not line up with germline, which may come from a read error. The chain is built from TRBV5-1 and TRBJ1-6, with 7 bases identical to TRBD1. There are 16 residues in the CDR3. Per germline, CDR1 SGHRS and CDR2 YFSETQ. In DNA, the CDR3 is TGCGCCAGCAGCTCCCTCGGGGACAGCCATAATTCACTCCTCCACTTT. This translates into CASSSLGDSHNSLLHF. Full variable domain (missing parts from reference TRBV5-1 and TRBJ1-6): KAGVTQTPRYLIKTRGQQVTLSCSPISGHRSVSWYQQTPGQGLQFLFEYFSETQRNKGNFPGRFSGRQFSNSRSEMNVSTLELGDSALYLCASSSLGDSHNSLLHFGNGTRLTVT.

This clonotype has a single count. Since a much larger clone is just one base distant, this may be a read error. The genes are TRBV29-1 and TRBJ2-1; D is possibly TRBD2 (6 bases). The CDR3 sequence is 14 residues long. Germline V CDR1 and CDR2: SQVTM, ANQGSEA. CDR3 residues: CSVRGGQVNNGQFF. The CDR3 DNA is TGCAGCGTTCGAGGAGGGCAGGTTAACAATGGGCAGTTCTTC.

With respect to this clonotype: One junction end disagrees with the germline gene, perhaps due to a read error. This rearrangement joins TRBV15 to TRBJ1-5, with TRBD1 identical over 7 bases. The V gene's germline CDR1 is LNHNV and CDR2 YYDKDF (reference sequence). The CDR3 spans 14 residues. CDR3 bases: TGTACCACCAGCCCGGGACAGTTCAATCAGCCCCAGCATTTT. It specifies CTTSPGQFNQPQHF.

This chain's CDR3 is CASSQETSYNNEQFF. CDR3 sequence (DNA): TGCGCCAGCAGCCAAGAGACTAGTTATAATAATGAGCAGTTCTTC. The chain couples TRBV4-3 to TRBJ2-1; tentative D call: TRBD2 (6 bases). Germline V gives CDR1 LGHNA, CDR2 YSLEER. V was pared by 0 bases and J by 7 bases, with 13 bases between. This CDR3 is 15 amino acids long.

The genes are TRBV5-1 and TRBJ1-2; a weak D match, TRBD1 (6 bases). This CDR3 region has 15 residues. V lost 2 bases, J lost 4 bases, and 15 bases lay in between. Germline values: CDR1 SGHRS, CDR2 YFSETQ. The CDR3 nucleotides read TGCGCCAGCAGCTTCGGGGGCCGGGGGAGCTATGGCTACACCTTC. The encoded protein is CASSFGGRGSYGYTF.

This chain joins TRBV20-1 and TRBJ1-6; 9 positions agree with TRBD1. Trimming at V came to 1 base and at J to 9 bases, leaving 4 bases not matched to a gene. CDR3 length: 14 amino acids. Germline CDR1 is DFQATT and CDR2 is SNEGSKA (reference sequence). This CDR3 reads CSARAGTGFSPLHF. In DNA form, the CDR3 reads TGCAGTGCTAGAGCCGGGACAGGGTTTTCACCCCTCCACTTT.

This chain connects TRBV10-3 to TRBJ1-1, with TRBD1 matching over 8 bases. Looked up from germline, CDR1 is ENHRY and CDR2 is SYGVKD. V shed 6 bases and J 1 base; nucleotides not matched to a gene: 4. This CDR3 contains 14 residues. The CDR3 nucleotides read TGTGCCATCAGGCTGGGACAGGCGAACACTGAAGCTTTCTTT. This gives the protein CAIRLGQANTEAFF.

This chain joins TRBV7-9 and TRBJ2-5; 10 bases match TRBD2. The J segment lost 5 bases and the V segment lost 2 bases, leaving 5 bases of the junction unmatched. The CDR3 spans 15 residues. CDR1 is SEHNR and CDR2 is FQNEAQ in the germline V gene (reference sequence). The CDR3 DNA reads as TGTGCCAGCAGCTTAAAGGCTAGCGGGAGTGAGACCCAGTACTTC. Protein product: CASSLKASGSETQYF.

The chain combines TRBV7-2 with TRBJ2-7; a possible D gene is TRBD2 (7 bases). CDR1 is SGHTA and CDR2 is FQGNSA in the germline V gene. The CDR3 runs to 15 residues. Trimming took 3 bases from V and 1 from J, leaving 13 bases between them. The CDR3 DNA follows: TGTGCCAGCAGCTTCCTAGGGGGGGGATCCTACGAGCAGTACTTC. Its translation is CASSFLGGGSYEQYF.

This clonotype was detected a few times. The rearrangement uses TRBV10-3 and TRBJ2-1, with D tentatively TRBD1 or TRBD2 (5 bases each). The germline V and J ends were trimmed by 1 base and 4 bases, with 17 bases remaining between them. The CDR3 totals 17 residues. From germline, CDR1 is ENHRY and CDR2 SYGVKD. The chain's CDR3 is CAISEWGTQTPYNEQFF. The CDR3 DNA reads as TGTGCCATCAGTGAGTGGGGGACCCAGACCCCATACAATGAGCAGTTCTTC.

Comment on this clonotype: This could be a read error, since a much larger clone is one nucleotide away. V gene TRBV9 combines with J gene TRBJ2-1; D unclear. This CDR3 has 11 amino acids. With 5 bases removed from V and 7 bases from J, the gap between germline ends came to 7 bases. The germline V gene encodes CDR1 SGDLS and CDR2 YYNGEE. CDR3 DNA sequence: TGTGCCAGCAGTGACAAGAATGAGCAGTTCTTC. It translates to CASSDKNEQFF.

The CDR3 reads CASSLTGAGTQYF. CDR3 sequence (DNA): TGTGCCAGCAGTTTAACGGGGGCGGGGACCCAGTACTTC. The chain recombines TRBV6-6 with TRBJ2-7; tentatively, D is TRBD1 or TRBD2 (6 bases each). The DNA end favors TRBJ2-5, so the J call may be wrong. Germline CDR1 MNHNY, CDR2 SVGAGI (reference sequence). This CDR3 is 13 amino acids long.

The chain combines TRBV12-3 or TRBV12-4 with TRBJ2-7; TRBD1 agrees at 7 bases. CDR3 size: 13 residues. With V trimmed by 5 bases and J by 4 bases, 5 bases remained unmatched. CDR3 coding DNA: TGTGCCAGCAGTACAGGGGCGCAATACGAGCAGTACTTC. It specifies CASSTGAQYEQYF.

A few counts support this clonotype. The chain employs TRBV4-3 and TRBJ2-7; 7 positions agree with TRBD2. V lost 4 bases, J lost 7 bases, and 10 bases stayed unmatched. The CDR3 runs to 14 residues. CDR1 and CDR2 from the germline V gene are LGHNA and YSLEER. The CDR3 sequence is CASSRGLLLNEQYF. CDR3 bases: TGCGCCAGCAGCCGGGGACTACTTCTCAATGAGCAGTACTTC.

This clonotype was recorded a few times. The CDR3 reads CASSLDRPSINEQFF. Here the CDR3 DNA reads TGCGCCAGCAGCTTGGACAGGCCCTCCATCAATGAGCAGTTCTTC. The rearrangement uses TRBV5-1 and TRBJ2-1, with D maybe TRBD1 (5 bases). The CDR3 loop spans 15 amino acids. CDR1 is SGHRS and CDR2 is YFSETQ in the germline V gene. Trimming pared 0 bases from V and 6 bases from J, leaving 13 bases between.

This clonotype occurred a few times. The J gene is TRBJ2-7, the V gene TRBV7-2, with D possibly being TRBD1 (6 bases). CDR1 and CDR2 from the germline V gene are SGHTA and FQGNSA. The CDR3 has 15 residues. V was trimmed by 1 base and J by 6 bases, leaving 16 bases between them. The CDR3 reads CASSLGGVQGGEQYF. The CDR3 nucleotides are TGTGCCAGCAGCTTAGGAGGGGTACAGGGCGGCGAGCAGTACTTC.